A single sample is the source of the 29 T cell receptor beta chains below, sequenced in a study of cytomegalovirus exposure and HLA in healthy donors (dated by TCRdb to about 2017). Preparation of the library involved the immunoSEQ multiplex PCR assay. For the multiplex PCR, a mixture combining 60 forward primers for TCR Vbeta segments and 13 reverse primers for TCR Jbeta segments was used. Not all clones reach the TCRdb copy of this immuneACCESS table, which keeps in-frame sequences only. Checked studies attribute under half of the gap to unresolved V genes and leave the rest unexplained. This sample holds 110,000 to 150,000 clones; 77% were observed only once. Clones ranked in the top ten supply approximately 4% of the sample. The sample comprised PBMCs. These TCRs come from a male donor in good health and CMV-seronegative.

This clone was seen only a few times. In DNA form, the CDR3 reads TGTGCCAGCAGCGTAAGGCGGGAAGAATATAATGAGCAGTTCTTC. It encodes CASSVRREEYNEQFF. This sequence joins TRBV9 and TRBJ2-1; D may be TRBD2 (6 bases). Deletions cut 1 base from V and 7 bases from J, with 15 bases between. The length of the CDR3 is 15 residues. Germline V lookup: CDR1 SGDLS, CDR2 YYNGEE.

This rearrangement joins TRBV27 to TRBJ2-3; TRBD2 matches 7 bases. V shed 7 bases, J shed 2 bases, and the junction held 6 bases outside the gene matches. The CDR3 covers 14 residues. Germline lookup yields CDR1 MNHEY and CDR2 SMNVEV (reference sequence). CDR3 region: CASTRSGITDTQYF. The DNA of the CDR3 is TGTGCCAGCACCAGGAGCGGGATCACAGATACGCAGTATTTT.

CDR3 coding DNA: TGTGCCAGCAGCCCGACTAGTAACCCAGATACGCAGTATTTT. This translates into CASSPTSNPDTQYF. V is TRBV2 and J is TRBJ2-3, with D perhaps TRBD2 (6 bases). The CDR3 is 14 amino acids. The ends were cut back, 6 bases at V and 4 bases at J, with 14 bases in the middle. The germline CDR1 and CDR2 sequences are SNHLY and FYNNEI.

The chain couples TRBV12-5 to TRBJ1-1, with 7 bases aligning to TRBD1. The ends lost 2 bases at V and 4 bases at J; junction bases unmatched: 7. CDR1 LGHNT and CDR2 FRNRAP come from the germline V gene. This CDR3 is built from 15 residues. DNA for the CDR3: TGTGCTAGTGGTTTGAGAACAGGGGTGCCCACTGAAGCTTTCTTT. This codes for CASGLRTGVPTEAFF. Complete variable domain (other parts from reference TRBV12-5 and TRBJ1-1): DARVTQTPRHKVTEMGQEVTMRCQPILGHNTVFWYRQTMMQGLELLAYFRNRAPLDDSGMPKDRFSAEMPDATLATLKIQPSEPRDSAVYFCASGLRTGVPTEAFFGQGTRLTVV.

This clone appeared a few times. The gene calls are TRBV5-8 and TRBJ1-3; maybe TRBD1 (5 bases). Trimming stripped 0 bases from V and 4 bases from J, with 11 bases between. The CDR3 is 15 residues long. CDR1 is SGHTS, CDR2 YDEGEE, per germline. CDR3 DNA: TGTGCCAGCAGCTTGGAGGGCAGGGCCGGAAACACCATATATTTT. Its translation is CASSLEGRAGNTIYF.

There are a few counts of this clone. The chain links TRBV9 to TRBJ1-6; TRBD1 matches at 9 bases. The CDR3 covers 17 residues. Germline V gene data show CDR1 as SGDLS and CDR2 as YYNGEE. J gave up 0 bases and V 5 bases, and 6 bases lay outside the gene matches. CDR3 protein: CASSMTGGRSYNSPLHF. As DNA, the CDR3 is TGTGCCAGCAGTATGACAGGGGGACGCTCCTATAATTCACCCCTCCACTTT.

This chain links TRBV6-4 with TRBJ1-5; 7 bases map to TRBD1. Unmatched junction bases numbered 3, after V lost 4 bases and J lost 3 bases. This CDR3 is 14 amino acids long. Germline V gene sequence: CDR1 MRHNA, CDR2 SNTAGT. CDR3 in DNA: TGTGCCAGCAGTGCGGGACAGATCAATCAGCCCCAGCATTTT. Protein product: CASSAGQINQPQHF.

This clone has just one count. V usage is TRBV9 and J usage is TRBJ2-1, with 8 bases that match TRBD2. The CDR3 loop spans 16 amino acids. Germline V CDR1 and CDR2: SGDLS, YYNGEE. Trimming at V came to 3 bases and at J to 0 bases, leaving 5 bases not matched to a gene. The CDR3 DNA follows: TGTGCCAGCAGCGGGGTTAGCGGGATCTCCTACAATGAGCAGTTCTTC. It encodes CASSGVSGISYNEQFF. The full variable domain, with the rest looked up from reference TRBV9 and TRBJ2-1, is DSGVTQTPKHLITATGQRVTLRCSPRSGDLSVYWYQQSLDQGLQFLIQYYNGEERAKGNILERFSAQQFPDLHSELNLSSLELGDSALYFCASSGVSGISYNEQFFGPGTRLTVL.

This clone has only one observation. The chain is built from TRBV6-5 and TRBJ1-6; TRBD1 agrees at 10 bases. Losses at the gene ends were 2 bases for V and 7 bases for J; bases not matched to a gene: 2. The CDR3 sequence is 15 residues long. The V gene's germline CDR1 is MNHEY and CDR2 SVGAGI. The CDR3 nucleotides are TGTGCCAGCAGTTACCGGACAGGGGGGAATTCACCCCTCCACTTT. Translated, it gives CASSYRTGGNSPLHF.

Comments on this clone: An end of the junction does not agree with germline; a read error may underlie this. The V and J genes are TRBV9 and TRBJ2-3; 12 nucleotides line up with TRBD2. CDR3 length: 15 amino acids. Germline lookup yields CDR1 SGDLS and CDR2 YYNGEE. CDR3 loop: CASSVLAGGPETQYF. In DNA, the CDR3 is TGTGCCAGCAGCGTACTAGCGGGAGGGCCAGAGACGCAGTATTTT.

Turning to this clone: The sample has other DNA sequences that encode this CDR3 too. The chain has TRBV5-1 and TRBJ2-7, with 13 bases that match TRBD2. With V trimmed by 4 bases and J by 1 base, 5 bases remained unmatched. This CDR3 comprises 16 residues. Germline loops: CDR1 SGHRS, CDR2 YFSETQ. The CDR3 loop reads CASSRTSGSGSYEQYF. The CDR3 DNA reads as TGCGCCAGCAGCCGGACTAGCGGGAGTGGGTCCTACGAGCAGTACTTC. Supplemented by reference TRBV5-1 and TRBJ2-7, the full variable domain reads KAGVTQTPRYLIKTRGQQVTLSCSPISGHRSVSWYQQTPGQGLQFLFEYFSETQRNKGNFPGRFSGRQFSNSRSEMNVSTLELGDSALYLCASSRTSGSGSYEQYFGPGTRLTVT.

The V call is TRBV7-2, the J call TRBJ1-1, with no clear D. The CDR3 covers 14 residues. The V and J ends lost 4 bases and 1 base respectively, with 10 bases between them. Per the germline V gene, CDR1 is SGHTA and CDR2 is FQGNSA. CDR3 DNA sequence: TGTGCCAGCAGCTCCCTTGGGCGGAACACTGAAGCTTTCTTT. Residues: CASSSLGRNTEAFF.

In this sample, this clone turned up a few times. V and J are TRBV29-1 and TRBJ1-2, with no clear D. The V end lost 2 bases, the J end lost 8 bases, and 9 bases lay between the germline ends. CDR1 and CDR2 (germline): SQVTM, ANQGSEA. The CDR3 sequence is 11 residues long. The CDR3 sequence is CSVESGRGYTF. The CDR3 region has the DNA TGCAGCGTTGAATCCGGGAGAGGCTACACCTTC. Supplemented by reference TRBV29-1 and TRBJ1-2, the full variable domain reads SAVISQKPSRDICQRGTSLTIQCQVDSQVTMMFWYRQQPGQSLTLIATANQGSEATYESGFVIDKFPISRPNLTFSTLTVSNMSPEDSSIYLCSVESGRGYTFGSGTRLTVV.

The chain's CDR3 is CASSRQNSNQPQHF. CDR3 in DNA: TGTGCCAGTAGTAGACAGAATAGCAATCAGCCCCAGCATTTT. This sequence joins TRBV19 and TRBJ1-5; D may be TRBD1 (5 bases). Trimming removed 4 bases from V and 0 bases from J, with 7 bases in between. Germline V gives CDR1 LNHDA, CDR2 SQIVND (reference sequence). The CDR3 is 14 amino acids.

The V call is TRBV5-1, the J call TRBJ1-4, with D unresolved. Germline V CDR1 and CDR2: SGHRS, YFSETQ. The CDR3 totals 15 residues. V lost 0 bases and J lost 8, with 14 bases in between. CDR3 DNA: TGCGCCAGCAGCTTGGCGGGCCAGACGGGGGAAAAACTGTTTTTT. Its protein product is CASSLAGQTGEKLFF.

This chain links TRBV5-1 with TRBJ2-5, with D tentatively TRBD1 (7 bases). Germline CDR1 is SGHRS and CDR2 is YFSETQ. The CDR3 runs 14 residues. With 1 base removed from V and 4 bases from J, the gap between germline ends came to 11 bases. This chain's CDR3 is CASSLFQGGETQYF. CDR3 bases: TGCGCCAGCAGCTTGTTCCAGGGGGGAGAGACCCAGTACTTC.

The J gene is TRBJ2-1, the V gene TRBV2; D remains ambiguous. There are 15 residues in the CDR3. The germline gives CDR1 SNHLY, CDR2 FYNNEI. V shed 8 bases and J shed 8 bases, with 22 bases lying between them. CDR3 sequence: CASSLLAPEVDEQFF. Written as DNA, the CDR3 is TGTGCCAGCTCACTCCTCGCCCCCGAGGTTGATGAGCAGTTCTTC. Drawing the rest from reference TRBV2 and TRBJ2-1, the complete variable domain is EPEVTQTPSHQVTQMGQEVILRCVPISNHLYFYWYRQILGQKVEFLVSFYNNEISEKSEIFDDQFSVERPDGSNFTLKIRSTKLEDSAMYFCASSLLAPEVDEQFFGPGTRLTVL.

The J gene is TRBJ1-3, the V gene TRBV6-6, with TRBD1 identical over 7 bases. This CDR3 contains 15 residues. Germline V lookup: CDR1 MNHNY, CDR2 SVGAGI (reference sequence). V was clipped by 2 bases and J by 2 bases; unmatched bases: 3. The CDR3 spells CASSYRTGAGNTIYF. The CDR3 DNA is TGTGCCAGCAGTTACCGCACAGGGGCTGGAAACACCATATATTTT.

V is TRBV10-1 and J is TRBJ2-7; 11 bases agree with TRBD1. The CDR3 has 15 residues. Trimming at V came to 3 bases and at J to 0 bases, leaving 1 base not matched to a gene. The germline V gene has CDR1 WNHNN and CDR2 SYGVQD (reference sequence). The CDR3 is CASSEGTGGSYEQYF. The CDR3 bases are TGCGCCAGCAGTGAAGGGACAGGGGGCTCCTACGAGCAGTACTTC.

V and J are TRBV19 and TRBJ1-1, with a possible D match to TRBD1 (5 bases). The V gene's germline CDR1 is LNHDA and CDR2 SQIVND (reference sequence). The CDR3 totals 13 residues. V was trimmed by 10 bases and J by 3 bases, leaving 15 bases between them. In nucleotides, the CDR3 is TGTGCCACAGCCAGGGTTTCGGACACTGAAGCTTTCTTT. Its translation is CATARVSDTEAFF.

This chain connects TRBV5-6 to TRBJ1-4; possible D gene TRBD1, 5 bases. Germline values: CDR1 SGHDT, CDR2 YYEEEE. The CDR3 contains 13 residues. V was trimmed by 2 bases and J by 8 bases, leaving 10 bases between them. The DNA for the CDR3 is TGTGCCAGCAGCTTTGGAGGGACGGAAAAACTGTTTTTT. This encodes CASSFGGTEKLFF.

V and J are TRBV10-3 and TRBJ1-2; 7 positions agree with TRBD1. V shed 4 bases and J 0 bases; nucleotides not matched to a gene: 2. The CDR3 spans 14 residues. Germline V gives CDR1 ENHRY, CDR2 SYGVKD. Here the CDR3 reads CAISGQGSNYGYTF. As DNA, the CDR3 is TGTGCCATCAGTGGACAGGGTTCTAACTATGGCTACACCTTC.

Only a few counts were recorded for this clone. The rearrangement joins TRBV21-1 to TRBJ2-5; the DNA was not used to check the table's D call, TRBD1. TRBV21-1 is deemed a pseudogene. CDR3 size: 18 residues. The chain's CDR3 is CASSSWTGRKGYQETQYF. DNA of the CDR3: TGTGCCAGCAGCTCCTGGACAGGGAGGAAAGGCTACCAAGAGACCCAGTACTTC.

The chain joins TRBV7-9 to TRBJ1-1; TRBD1 is a possible D gene (5 bases). Germline CDR1 reads SEHNR; CDR2 reads FQNEAQ (reference sequence). The CDR3 length is 17 residues. The V and J ends lost 5 bases and 5 bases respectively, with 24 bases between them. The CDR3 sequence: CASSPRPGQGSRTEAFF. In DNA form, the CDR3 reads TGTGCCAGCAGCCCCCGGCCCGGCCAGGGAAGTCGGACTGAAGCTTTCTTT.

This clone was counted between two and nine times. The chain is built from TRBV5-4 and TRBJ2-7, with D perhaps TRBD2 (5 bases). From germline, CDR1 is SGHNT and CDR2 YYREEE (reference sequence). V lost 3 bases to trimming and J lost 7 bases, with 14 bases between them. The CDR3 loop spans 13 amino acids. This CDR3 is CASSSYERAEQYF. The CDR3, as DNA: TGTGCCAGCAGCTCCTACGAGAGGGCGGAGCAGTACTTC.

The chain carries TRBV6-5 and TRBJ1-5; D unresolved. The V end lost 3 bases, the J end lost 5 bases, and 8 bases lay between the germline ends. This CDR3 is built from 13 residues. CDR1 is MNHEY and CDR2 is SVGAGI in the germline V gene. CDR3 sequence (DNA): TGTGCCAGCAGTTATGGGCGATATCAGCCCCAGCATTTT. Amino acid sequence: CASSYGRYQPQHF.

The rearrangement links TRBV7-9 to TRBJ2-7; D ambiguous. V lost 4 bases and J 7 bases, leaving 14 bases between the germline ends. Germline V CDR1 and CDR2: SEHNR, FQNEAQ (reference sequence). The CDR3 extends over 13 amino acids. CDR3 sequence: CASSSPYVQEQYF. The DNA of the CDR3 is TGTGCCAGCAGCTCCCCGTACGTACAGGAGCAGTACTTC.

V gene TRBV6-5 combines with J gene TRBJ2-7; TRBD1 matches 8 bases. The germline V gene encodes CDR1 MNHEY and CDR2 SVGAGI. V lost 0 bases and J lost 12; bases outside the gene matches: 13. The length of the CDR3 is 15 residues. Here the CDR3 reads CASSYSNSRTGILYF. CDR3 bases: TGTGCCAGCAGTTACTCGAATTCTAGGACAGGGATATTGTACTTC.

This rearrangement joins TRBV18 to TRBJ2-3, with 8 bases aligning to TRBD2. The ends lost 1 base at V and 5 bases at J; junction bases unmatched: 5. The V gene's germline CDR1 is KGHSH and CDR2 LQKENI. The CDR3 spans 15 residues. Here the CDR3 reads CASSPQAGVRDTQYF. Here the CDR3 DNA reads TGTGCCAGCTCACCACAAGCGGGAGTGCGAGATACGCAGTATTTT.